The 20 T cell receptor gamma chains in this list originate from one sample, sequenced in a study of gamma-delta chains in newborns, infants, children. TCRdb redid clone calling on the reads using CATT. This repertoire shows 3,000 to 4,000 gamma-chain clones, around two thirds found once; its top ten account for about 18%. Source material: blood. All receptors come from a child who was a newborn, infant or young child, either healthy, febrile or measles-vaccinated (not recorded which).

The rearrangement joins TRGV2 to TRGJ1 or TRGJ2. Assignment of the J gene here rests on matching the DNA to germline, because TCRdb gives none. The CDR3 runs to 12 residues. V was pared by 0 bases and J by 10 bases, with 6 bases of the junction left unmatched. Germline assignment: CDR1 EGSNGY and CDR2 YDSYNSKV. The CDR3 sequence is CATWDGLEKKLF. The CDR3 nucleotides read TGTGCCACCTGGGACGGGCTTGAAAAGAAACTCTTT.

Concerning this clone: The junction does not match germline at one end; this may be a read error. The genes are TRGV3 and TRGJ1 or TRGJ2. In the absence of a J gene in TCRdb, the DNA was matched to germline to assign it here. Germline V gene sequence: CDR1 VTNTFY, CDR2 YDVSTARD (reference sequence). The CDR3 is made up of 12 amino acids. The CDR3 DNA reads as TGTGCTACCTGGGACAGGCTGCGGAAGAAACTCTTT. Its translation is CATWDRLRKKLF.

This chain connects TRGV9 to TRGJ1 or TRGJ2. Here the J gene came from matching the DNA to germline, since TCRdb omits it. The CDR3 runs to 12 residues. The V and J ends lost 2 bases and 6 bases, in that order; junction bases with no gene match: 4. In germline, CDR1 is GITISATS, CDR2 ISYDGTV (reference sequence). CDR3 DNA sequence: TGTGCCTTGTGGGAGGCGGGTTATAAGAAACTCTTT. The encoded protein is CALWEAGYKKLF.

On this clone: This CDR3 is also generated by other DNA sequences in the sample. This chain links TRGV2 with TRGJ1 or TRGJ2. TCRdb supplies no J gene; here it was assigned by aligning the nucleotide sequence to germline. The junction had 2 bases not matched to a gene; V was cut back by 1 base and J by 8 bases. The germline CDR1 and CDR2 sequences are EGSNGY and YDSYNSKV. The CDR3 covers 11 residues. CDR3 coding DNA: TGTGCCACCTGGGACGGAGATAAGAAACTCTTT. Residues: CATWDGDKKLF.

V gene TRGV3 was called; the J gene was not. CDR3 length equals 14 residues. CDR1 is VTNTFY, CDR2 YDVSTARD, per germline (reference sequence). This CDR3 is CATWGLKINYNKLF. The CDR3 DNA reads TGTGCCACCTGGGGCCTCAAAATAAATTATAACAAACTCTTT.

Comment on this clone: At the DNA level, this CDR3 is encoded by other sequences in the same sample as well. This chain uses TRGV9 with TRGJP. No J gene is reported in TCRdb; it was inferred here by comparing the DNA with germline. The CDR3 is made up of 17 amino acids. V lost 2 bases to trimming and J lost 4 bases; unmatched junction nucleotides: 5. Germline CDR1 and CDR2: GITISATS and ISYDGTV (reference sequence). The CDR3: CALWEARQELGKKIKVF. DNA of the CDR3: TGTGCCTTGTGGGAGGCCCGACAAGAGTTGGGCAAAAAAATCAAGGTATTT.

A note on this clone: Translating this DNA gives a protein that differs at residue 11 from the TCRdb one, which belongs to a much larger clone; a read error is likely, and the protein shown is this translation. The chain joins TRGV9 to TRGJP. In the absence of a J gene in TCRdb, the DNA was matched to germline to assign it here. CDR3 length: 16 amino acids. Germline assignment: CDR1 GITISATS and CDR2 ISYDGTV (reference sequence). The CDR3 is CALWEVPELGEKIKVF. Written as DNA, the CDR3 is TGTGCCTTGTGGGAGGTGCCGGAGTTGGGCGAAAAAATCAAGGTATTT.

A note on this clone: Distinct nucleotide sequences in the sample also encode this CDR3. This chain joins TRGV2 and TRGJ1 or TRGJ2. No J gene is reported in TCRdb; it was inferred here by comparing the DNA with germline. CDR1 is EGSNGY and CDR2 is YDSYNSKV in the germline V gene. CDR3 size: 13 residues. J lost 7 bases, V lost 0 bases, and 6 bases had no gene match. CDR3 amino acids: CATWDGPRYKKLF. The CDR3 DNA follows: TGTGCCACCTGGGACGGGCCCCGGTATAAGAAACTCTTT.

This rearrangement joins TRGV9 to TRGJP. The J gene comes from matching the DNA to germline here; TCRdb lacks it. CDR1 and CDR2 (germline): GITISATS, ISYDGTV (reference sequence). This CDR3 region has 16 residues. The V and J ends lost 3 bases and 6 bases, in that order; junction bases with no gene match: 5. CDR3 sequence reads: CALWEQGELGKKIKVF. For the CDR3, the DNA is TGTGCCTTGTGGGAGCAGGGAGAGTTGGGCAAAAAAATCAAGGTATTT.

V is TRGV9 and J is TRGJ1 or TRGJ2. The J gene was missing in TCRdb and was found by matching the end of the DNA to germline. Germline CDR1 and CDR2: GITISATS and ISYDGTV (reference sequence). The length of the CDR3 is 13 residues. The junction had 9 bases not matched to a gene; V was cut back by 0 bases and J by 10 bases. The CDR3 spells CALWEVHGEKKLF. The CDR3 region has the DNA TGTGCCTTGTGGGAGGTGCACGGGGAAAAGAAACTCTTT.

This chain joins TRGV8 and TRGJ1 or TRGJ2. The J gene comes from matching the DNA to germline here; TCRdb lacks it. The J segment lost 7 bases and the V segment lost 6 bases, leaving 12 bases of the junction unmatched. This CDR3 spans 13 amino acids. The germline gives CDR1 VENAVY, CDR2 YDSYNSRV. The CDR3 loop is CATWNGGGYKKLF. The DNA of the CDR3 is TGTGCCACCTGGAATGGAGGGGGATATAAGAAACTCTTT.

The CDR3 protein is CATWDSNYYKKLF. In DNA form, the CDR3 reads TGTGCCACCTGGGACTCTAATTATTATAAGAAACTCTTT. The rearrangement links TRGV4 to TRGJ1 or TRGJ2. The J gene was not available in TCRdb and was assigned here by matching the DNA to germline segments. With 4 bases clipped from V and 1 base from J, the junction kept 4 bases outside the gene matches. Germline CDR1 is EGSTGY and CDR2 is YDSYTSSV. The CDR3 is 13 amino acids.

This clone showed up just a few times. The genes are TRGV9 and TRGJP. TCRdb carries no J gene annotation; the J gene was assigned here by matching the DNA with germline. Germline V gives CDR1 GITISATS, CDR2 ISYDGTV (reference sequence). V trimming: 6 bases; J trimming: 4 bases; junction bases outside the gene matches: 12. The CDR3 totals 18 residues. CDR3 in DNA: TGTGCCTTGTGGCACTCCCCCTTCCAAGAGTTGGGCAAAAAAATCAAGGTATTT. It is translated as CALWHSPFQELGKKIKVF.

This clone showed up just a few times. V usage is TRGV2 and J usage is TRGJ1 or TRGJ2. Here the J gene was assigned by germline matching of the DNA, as TCRdb has none. Germline V gene data show CDR1 as EGSNGY and CDR2 as YDSYNSKV. After removal of 0 bases from V and 10 bases from J, the junction contained 6 bases not matched to a gene. The CDR3 extends over 12 amino acids. CDR3 region: CATWDGLRKKLF. CDR3 coding DNA: TGTGCCACCTGGGACGGGCTTCGCAAGAAACTCTTT.

V usage is TRGV9 and J usage is TRGJP. The J gene, not given by TCRdb, was assigned here from a germline match of the nucleotide sequence. The CDR3 consists of 15 residues. Per the germline V gene, CDR1 is GITISATS and CDR2 is ISYDGTV (reference sequence). V was clipped by 6 bases and J by 4 bases; unmatched bases: 3. CDR3 coding DNA: TGTGCCTTGTGGATACAAGAGTTGGGCAAAAAAATCAAGGTATTT. This encodes CALWIQELGKKIKVF.

This clone was seen more than once but under ten times. The same CDR3 is also encoded by other DNA sequences in this sample. The chain couples TRGV5 to TRGJ1 or TRGJ2. The J gene, absent from TCRdb, was called here by matching the DNA to germline. V lost 0 bases, J lost 5 bases, and 4 bases stayed unmatched. This CDR3 is built from 13 residues. Germline V lookup: CDR1 VINAFY, CDR2 YDVSNSKD. The CDR3 region has the DNA TGTGCCACCTGGGACAGGCCGAATTATAAGAAACTCTTT. It encodes CATWDRPNYKKLF.

The gene calls are TRGV2 and TRGJ1 or TRGJ2. TCRdb lists no J gene, so it was determined here by aligning the DNA to germline. This CDR3 is built from 12 residues. Losses at the gene ends were 2 bases for V and 9 bases for J; bases not matched to a gene: 7. The germline gives CDR1 EGSNGY, CDR2 YDSYNSKV. Written as DNA, the CDR3 is TGTGCCACCTGGGACGCGCAACGTAAGAAACTCTTT. Amino acid sequence: CATWDAQRKKLF.

In DNA form, the CDR3 reads TGTGCCACCTGGGCTCCGCATTATTATAAGAAACTCTTT. Protein product: CATWAPHYYKKLF. The chain has TRGV4 and TRGJ1 or TRGJ2. Germline matching of the DNA provided the J gene here, since TCRdb leaves it blank. The CDR3 is made up of 13 amino acids. The germline CDR1 and CDR2 sequences are EGSTGY and YDSYTSSV. Trimming cost V 5 bases and J 2 bases; bases outside gene matches: 6.

This clone was detected a few times. Within the sample, other DNA sequences also encode this same CDR3. The genes are TRGV4 and TRGJ1 or TRGJ2. TCRdb does not report a J gene; here it was assigned by matching the DNA to germline references. There are 13 residues in the CDR3. V shed 0 bases, J shed 2 bases, and the junction held 1 base outside the gene matches. The germline gives CDR1 EGSTGY, CDR2 YDSYTSSV. CDR3 region: CATWDGHYYKKLF. CDR3 bases: TGTGCCACCTGGGATGGGCATTATTATAAGAAACTCTTT.

The chain links TRGV2 to TRGJP1. The J gene, not given by TCRdb, was assigned here from a germline match of the nucleotide sequence. CDR3 length: 14 amino acids. In germline, CDR1 is EGSNGY, CDR2 YDSYNSKV. After removal of 0 bases from V and 12 bases from J, the junction contained 10 bases not matched to a gene. CDR3 loop: CATWDGPVGGFKIF. The DNA for the CDR3 is TGTGCCACCTGGGACGGGCCAGTCGGTGGGTTCAAGATATTT.